The 9 T cell receptor beta chains below all came from one sample that was sequenced in a study of beta chain features in type 1 diabetes. Of the isolated RNA, all was reverse transcribed, and so the sequenced material was expressed TCRB transcripts. Libraries were prepared by immunoSEQ multiplex PCR; TCRdb keeps only in-frame clonotypes and omits some of them. The sample consists of about half a million clones, over 10% of them appearing once. Sequencing was carried out using naive CD4+ T cells from blood. The receptors originated from a woman between 18 and 29 years old in good health.

This clone was counted between two and nine times. V gene TRBV9 combines with J gene TRBJ1-1; D is perhaps TRBD1 (5 bases). V was clipped by 0 bases and J by 3 bases, with 12 bases between them. Germline loops: CDR1 SGDLS, CDR2 YYNGEE. This CDR3 spans 15 amino acids. This chain's CDR3 is CASSVEGGDDTEAFF. CDR3 DNA sequence: TGTGCCAGCAGCGTAGAGGGAGGGGACGACACTGAAGCTTTCTTT.

CDR3 loop: CASSPPGALVSATDTQYF. The CDR3, as DNA: TGTGCCAGCTCACCCCCCGGGGCTCTGGTCTCCGCCACAGATACGCAGTATTTT. The chain uses TRBV18 and TRBJ2-3; D tentatively fits TRBD1 or TRBD2 (5 bases each). The CDR3 length is 18 residues. Trimming removed 3 bases at V and 2 bases at J, with 21 bases between. CDR1 is KGHSH, CDR2 LQKENI, per germline.

This clone turned up a few times. The rearrangement joins TRBV14 to TRBJ2-1; no clear D gene. Germline V CDR1 and CDR2: SGHDN, FVKESK. V was shortened by 3 bases and J by 3 bases, with 6 bases between the two germline ends. The CDR3 runs 13 residues. In DNA, the CDR3 is TGTGCCAGCAGCCAGGGGTACTACAATGAGCAGTTCTTC. Residues: CASSQGYYNEQFF.

This clone was seen a handful of times. The DNA of the CDR3 is TGCAGCGTTGAAGGTACTGCTCTACACTGGCAGGGCTACACCTTC. This sequence encodes CSVEGTALHWQGYTF. The chain links TRBV29-1 to TRBJ1-2; D uncertain. V shed 1 base and J shed 8 bases, with 20 bases lying between them. The CDR3 consists of 15 residues. Germline V gives CDR1 SQVTM, CDR2 ANQGSEA.

There are a few counts of this clone. The V call is TRBV11-2, the J call TRBJ2-3; no clear D. V was pared by 5 bases and J by 0 bases, with 15 bases between. The germline CDR1 and CDR2 sequences are SGHAT and FQNNGV. The CDR3 length is 16 residues. The CDR3, as DNA: TGTGCCAGCAGCCTTAGATCTGGATCTAGCACAGATACGCAGTATTTT. It specifies CASSLRSGSSTDTQYF. Full variable domain (rest looked up from reference TRBV11-2 and TRBJ2-3): EAGVAQSPRYKIIEKRQSVAFWCNPISGHATLYWYQQILGQGPKLLIQFQNNGVVDDSQLPKDRFSAERLKGVDSTLKIQPAKLEDSAVYLCASSLRSGSSTDTQYFGPGTRLTVL.

This clone was counted between two and nine times. The chain combines TRBV12-5 with TRBJ2-7; 7 bases line up with TRBD1. From germline, CDR1 is LGHNT and CDR2 FRNRAP. J was trimmed by 5 bases and V by 6 bases; bases with no gene match: 4. This CDR3 spans 12 amino acids. CDR3 region: CASGLDRHEQYF. CDR3 bases: TGTGCTAGTGGGCTGGACAGGCACGAGCAGTACTTC.

The CDR3 is CASSSAFDTQYF. Written as DNA, the CDR3 is TGCGCCAGCAGCTCAGCATTCGATACGCAGTATTTT. The chain links TRBV5-1 to TRBJ2-3; D remains ambiguous. Germline-derived CDR1 and CDR2 are SGHRS and YFSETQ. The CDR3 length is 12 residues. Trimming removed 3 bases at V and 6 bases at J, with 8 bases between.

This clone was seen a handful of times. The chain joins TRBV14 to TRBJ2-1; TRBD2 matches 15 bases. This CDR3 is built from 18 residues. V lost 5 bases and J lost 4; bases outside the gene matches: 9. Germline CDR1 SGHDN, CDR2 FVKESK. The CDR3 DNA reads as TGTGCCAGCAGCTCGGGACTAGCGGGAGGATCGGGATACAATGAGCAGTTCTTC. Translating gives CASSSGLAGGSGYNEQFF. The whole variable domain, filled in from reference TRBV14 and TRBJ2-1, reads EAGVTQFPSHSVIEKGQTVTLRCDPISGHDNLYWYRRVMGKEIKFLLHFVKESKQDESGMPNNRFLAERTGGTYSTLKVQPAELEDSGVYFCASSSGLAGGSGYNEQFFGPGTRLTVL.

The chain employs TRBV5-6 and TRBJ2-2; weak D call: TRBD1 (5 bases). The CDR3 is 14 residues long. The ends were cut back, 1 base at V and 3 bases at J, with 7 bases in the middle. Germline V gene lookup returns CDR1 SGHDT and CDR2 YYEEEE. CDR3 nucleotides: TGTGCCAGCAGCTTGACAGGTTACACCGGGGAGCTGTTTTTT. Its translation is CASSLTGYTGELFF.